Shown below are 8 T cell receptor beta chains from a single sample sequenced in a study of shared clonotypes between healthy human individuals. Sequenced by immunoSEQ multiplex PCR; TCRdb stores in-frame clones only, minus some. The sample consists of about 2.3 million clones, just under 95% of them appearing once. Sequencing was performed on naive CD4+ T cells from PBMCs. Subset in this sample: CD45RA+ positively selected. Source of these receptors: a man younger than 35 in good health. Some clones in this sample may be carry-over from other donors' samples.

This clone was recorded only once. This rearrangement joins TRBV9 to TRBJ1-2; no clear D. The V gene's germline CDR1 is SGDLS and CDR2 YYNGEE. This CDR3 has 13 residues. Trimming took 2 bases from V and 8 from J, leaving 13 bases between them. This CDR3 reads CASSVGRMGGYTF. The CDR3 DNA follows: TGTGCCAGCAGCGTTGGTAGAATGGGAGGCTACACCTTC.

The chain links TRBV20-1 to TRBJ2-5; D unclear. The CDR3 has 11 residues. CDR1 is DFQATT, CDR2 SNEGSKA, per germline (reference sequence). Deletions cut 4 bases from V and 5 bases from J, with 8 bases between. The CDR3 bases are TGCAGTGCTATAAGTCAGGAGACCCAGTACTTC. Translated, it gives CSAISQETQYF.

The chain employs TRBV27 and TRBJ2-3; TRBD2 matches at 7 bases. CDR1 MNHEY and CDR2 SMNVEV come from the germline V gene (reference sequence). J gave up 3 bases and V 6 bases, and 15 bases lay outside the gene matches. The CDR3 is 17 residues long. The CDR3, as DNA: TGTGCCAGCAGACTCGCGCGTGGGAGGGAGGTGACAGATACGCAGTATTTT. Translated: CASRLARGREVTDTQYF.

The CDR3 DNA is TGTGCCAGCAGTGTTACAGGTCCCGGGGAGCTGTTTTTT. Translated: CASSVTGPGELFF. V and J are TRBV2 and TRBJ2-2; tentatively, D is TRBD1 (5 bases). Between the trimmed V and J ends, which lost 4 bases and 6 bases, there was a span of 9 bases. The CDR3 runs to 13 residues. CDR1 is SNHLY, CDR2 FYNNEI, per germline. The full variable domain, completed using reference TRBV2 and TRBJ2-2, is EPEVTQTPSHQVTQMGQEVILRCVPISNHLYFYWYRQILGQKVEFLVSFYNNEISEKSEIFDDQFSVERPDGSNFTLKIRSTKLEDSAMYFCASSVTGPGELFFGEGSRLTVL.

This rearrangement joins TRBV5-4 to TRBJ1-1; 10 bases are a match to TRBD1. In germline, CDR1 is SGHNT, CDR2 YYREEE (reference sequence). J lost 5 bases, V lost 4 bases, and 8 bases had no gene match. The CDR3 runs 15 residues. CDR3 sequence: CASSARQGAFTEAFF. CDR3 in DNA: TGTGCCAGCAGCGCACGACAGGGGGCTTTTACTGAAGCTTTCTTT.

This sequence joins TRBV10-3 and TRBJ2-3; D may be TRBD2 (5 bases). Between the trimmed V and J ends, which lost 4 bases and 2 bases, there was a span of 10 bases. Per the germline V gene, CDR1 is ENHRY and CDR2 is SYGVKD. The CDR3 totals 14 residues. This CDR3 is CAISAARDTDTQYF. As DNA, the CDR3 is TGTGCCATCAGTGCCGCGAGGGACACAGATACGCAGTATTTT.

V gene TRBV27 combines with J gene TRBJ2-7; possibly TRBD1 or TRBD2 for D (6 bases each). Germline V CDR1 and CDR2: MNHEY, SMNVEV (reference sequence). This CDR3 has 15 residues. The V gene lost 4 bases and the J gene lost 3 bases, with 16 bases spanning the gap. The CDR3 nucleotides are TGTGCCAGCAGTTCCCCAAACGGGGGCCTCTACGAGCAGTACTTC. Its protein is CASSSPNGGLYEQYF.

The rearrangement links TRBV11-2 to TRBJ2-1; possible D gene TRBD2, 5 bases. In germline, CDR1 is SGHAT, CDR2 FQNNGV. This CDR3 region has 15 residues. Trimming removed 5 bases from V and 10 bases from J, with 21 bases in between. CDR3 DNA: TGTGCCAGCAGCCGAAACGGCGTCGCGGGCGGAGAGCAGTTCTTC. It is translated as CASSRNGVAGGEQFF.